This T cell receptor (beta chain) derives from a study of patients and donors after allogeneic stem cell transplantation. V was pared by 0 bases and J by 4 bases, with 9 bases between. The CDR3 length is 14 residues. The germline V gene has CDR1 LGHDT and CDR2 YNNKEL (reference sequence). One entry per CDR3 protein, called by TCRdb with MiXCR from the RT-PCR reads. The profile shows about 400,000 distinct CDR3 sequences, more than 15% of them singletons. The source material was blood, either unsorted or a sorted T cell fraction (not recorded which). The gene calls are TRBV3-1 and TRBJ1-1; tentative D call: TRBD1 (5 bases). This TCR was sampled from a human donor who was either an allogeneic HSCT recipient or a stem cell or donor lymphocyte infusion donor (not recorded which). It is not recorded whose cells these are; they may come from a transplant donor. The CDR3 protein is CASSQDAGPTEAFF. As DNA, the CDR3 is TGTGCCAGCAGCCAAGATGCGGGGCCCACTGAAGCTTTCTTT.